The rows below give T cell receptor beta chains drawn from one sample of a study of cytomegalovirus exposure and HLA in healthy donors. The data were produced by immunoSEQ multiplex PCR, yet TCRdb's version contains in-frame clones alone and is incomplete. Of about 96,000 clones in the sample, approximately 75% are singletons; the top ten hold roughly an eighth. The specimen sequenced was PBMCs. Every receptor here comes from a woman between 70 and 85 years old in good health and CMV-seropositive. Both conserved end residues are part of each CDR3. Fields, in order: CDR3 protein, CDR3 DNA, D gene, clone size, V gene, J gene. D genes are given only for firm matches. The size field is filled for only some rows; it gives once, few, many or a size class.

CASSFGGGSSYNEQFF,TGTGCCAGCAGCTTCGGTGGCGGAAGCTCCTACAATGAGCAGTTCTTC,-,-,TRBV5-4,TRBJ2-1
CSSSLTMAGSNQPQHF,TGTTCCAGCAGCCTCACAATGGCGGGTAGCAATCAGCCCCAGCATTTT,-,-,TRBV7-9,TRBJ1-5
CASSPTGGEKLFF,TGTGCCAGCAGCCCTACAGGTGGGGAAAAACTGTTTTTT,-,-,TRBV6-6,TRBJ1-4
CASSSRLAGGYEQYF,TGTGCCAGCAGTTCAAGGCTAGCGGGGGGTTACGAGCAGTACTTC,TRBD2,-,TRBV28,TRBJ2-7
CASSLQGQETQYF,TGTGCCAGCAGCCTACAGGGGCAAGAGACCCAGTACTTC,TRBD1,-,TRBV7-2,TRBJ2-5
CASSFGEGLGGYTF,TGTGCCAGCAGCTTTGGGGAGGGGCTAGGGGGCTACACCTTC,-,-,TRBV7-8,TRBJ1-2
CASSPGQGWVQPQHF,TGTGCCAGCAGCCCTGGACAGGGTTGGGTTCAGCCCCAGCATTTT,TRBD1,once,TRBV7-2,TRBJ1-5
CASSWTDRNSPLHF,TGCGCCAGCAGCTGGACGGACAGAAATTCACCCCTCCACTTT,-,-,TRBV5-1,TRBJ1-6
CASSLEAGARQYF,TGCGCCAGCAGCTTGGAGGCGGGGGCAAGGCAGTACTTC,-,-,TRBV5-1,TRBJ2-7
CSVEGVSGGKIGTGELFF,TGCAGCGTTGAAGGGGTTAGCGGGGGTAAAATCGGGACCGGGGAGCTGTTTTTT,TRBD2,-,TRBV29-1,TRBJ2-2
CASSSGTVNQPQHF,TGTGCCAGCAGTTCCGGGACAGTTAATCAGCCCCAGCATTTT,TRBD1,-,TRBV6-6,TRBJ1-5
CASSSGVGTGELFF,TGTGCCAGCAGCTCGGGAGTAGGTACCGGGGAGCTGTTTTTT,-,-,TRBV7-3,TRBJ2-2
CASSKDRGISGELFF,TGTGCCAGTAGTAAGGACAGGGGAATTAGCGGGGAGCTGTTTTTT,TRBD1,-,TRBV19,TRBJ2-2
CASSLGAAGAFF,TGTGCCAGCAGCTTAGGAGCGGCGGGCGCTTTCTTT,-,-,TRBV7-2,TRBJ1-1